The clone carrying this TCR beta chain was counted at least ten times. This sample stems from a study of shared clonotypes between healthy human individuals. Method: immunoSEQ multiplex PCR; TCRdb's copy keeps in-frame clones and lacks some. Of hundreds of thousands of clones in the sample, around 73% were seen once. Germline trimming cut 5 bases from V and 5 bases from J; bases unmatched to any gene: 5. CDR3 length equals 13 residues. CDR1 is SGHDN, CDR2 FVKESK, per germline. The receptor was isolated from a woman aged 25 to 45 in good health. The chain joins TRBV14 to TRBJ2-5, with 7 bases matching TRBD2. Material: memory CD4+ T cells sorted from blood. The subset here: CD45RA-negative fraction. The CDR3 here is CASSLAGAETQYF. The CDR3 bases are TGTGCCAGCAGCTTGGCGGGAGCGGAGACCCAGTACTTC.